These T cell receptor beta chains were read from a single sample in a study of cytomegalovirus exposure and HLA in healthy donors. Some clones are missing from TCRdb's copy, which holds only in-frame ones; the method was immunoSEQ multiplex PCR. The table shows 150,000 to 200,000 clones, with 80% occurring only once. Sequenced material: PBMCs. These receptors originate from a man aged 25 to 40 in good health and CMV-seronegative. CDR3s include the opening cysteine and the closing phenylalanine or tryptophan.

CASSPGPASYGYTF	14	TRBV6-6	TRBJ1-2
CASNQDRERDEQYF	14	TRBV7-9	TRBJ2-7
CASTPPVREKLFF	13	TRBV6-6	TRBJ1-4
CASSETSGNYEQYF	14	TRBV6-1	TRBJ2-7
CASSQETSGIYEQYF	15	TRBV14	TRBJ2-7
CASSLVGWDTSSYEQYF	17	TRBV7-9	-
CASSERGLAGGSRNEQFF	18	TRBV6-1	TRBJ2-1
CASSPRPGLANTSYNEQFF	19	TRBV9	TRBJ2-1
CASSDLSGTSSYNEQFF	17	TRBV25-1	TRBJ2-1
CASTYRDEGSYEQYF	15	TRBV19	TRBJ2-7
CASSRDRDYEQYF	13	TRBV6-5	TRBJ2-7
CASSLRPLGLAGDEQFF	17	TRBV7-3	TRBJ2-1
CASSESLSRPYEQYF	15	TRBV6-1	TRBJ2-7
CASSLLGGVDNEQFF	15	TRBV27	TRBJ2-1
CAISNRENTEAFF	13	TRBV10-3	TRBJ1-1
CASSPTSIVGTDTQYF	16	TRBV6-6	TRBJ2-3
CASSRLAGKNNEQFF	15	TRBV7-2	TRBJ2-1
CARDLSAGTSGSEQYF	16	TRBV2	TRBJ2-7
CASIYANAGVVNEQFF	16	TRBV6-6	TRBJ2-1
CASSLLGGSTTQYF	14	TRBV27	TRBJ2-5
CASSIPPPDTQYF	13	TRBV5-1	TRBJ2-3
CASTPRGQLYEQYF	14	TRBV28	TRBJ2-7
CAGSLAGGANEQFF	14	TRBV10-2	TRBJ2-1
CASSQVSGPYEQYF	14	TRBV14	TRBJ2-7
CASSLDSDLSGANVLTF	17	TRBV28	TRBJ2-6
CASRLQGARYGYTF	14	TRBV28	TRBJ1-2
CASSSVPGGSYEQYF	15	TRBV5-5	TRBJ2-7
CASSQGALGENTEAFF	16	TRBV4-1	TRBJ1-1
CASSSRGVSSYEQYF	15	TRBV7-6	-
CASSIDAELGRIKKYSNQPQHF	22	TRBV21-1	TRBJ1-5
CASSSRGAGEKLFF	14	TRBV11-2	TRBJ1-4
CASSPTVSSYEQYF	14	TRBV9	TRBJ2-7
CSVPGVNTEAFF	12	TRBV29-1	TRBJ1-1
CASGPQGDQPQHF	13	TRBV11-2	TRBJ1-5
CASSPWTGGYSGELFF	16	TRBV9	TRBJ2-2
CASSLAGQGTAGYGYTF	17	TRBV7-8	TRBJ1-2
CASSPAPRVGEQYF	14	TRBV7-3	TRBJ2-7
CASSDGQGNTGELFF	15	TRBV5-1	TRBJ2-2
CASSLGRGGLIDTQYF	16	TRBV13	TRBJ2-3
CASSEESDWDGRKYGYTF	18	TRBV6-1	TRBJ1-2
CASSSPGTSTYEQYF	15	TRBV7-9	TRBJ2-7
CASSIQQINYGYTF	14	TRBV6-1	TRBJ1-2
CASSELYGGAPYNSPLHF	18	TRBV2	TRBJ1-6